This T cell receptor beta chain was sequenced for a study of blood T cell repertoires in COVID-19. Only in-frame clones appear in the TCRdb table, and some are missing; sequencing was by immunoSEQ multiplex PCR. The sample has 250,000 to 350,000 clones, about nine tenths seen once; the top ten hold 0.94%. With 3 bases clipped from V and 5 bases from J, the junction kept 13 bases outside the gene matches. Germline CDR1 LNHDA, CDR2 SQIVND (reference sequence). The CDR3 totals 19 residues. The sequenced sample was peripheral blood. The rearrangement links TRBV19 to TRBJ2-2; TRBD2 matches 12 bases. This clonotype was sampled from a middle-aged woman who had recovered from COVID-19. CDR3 residues: CASSIKLAGGPVLTGELFF. The CDR3 DNA reads TGTGCCAGTAGTATCAAGCTAGCGGGAGGGCCAGTGTTAACCGGGGAGCTGTTTTTT. The complete variable domain, with remaining parts taken from reference TRBV19 and TRBJ2-2, reads DGGITQSPKYLFRKEGQNVTLSCEQNLNHDAMYWYRQDPGQGLRLIYYSQIVNDFQKGDIAEGYSVSREKKESFPLTVTSAQKNPTAFYLCASSIKLAGGPVLTGELFFGEGSRLTVL.